The clone carrying this T cell receptor beta chain was found a few times. Its specificity is not known. Trimming took 0 bases from V and 2 from J, leaving 10 bases between them. Germline CDR1 and CDR2: DFQATT and SNEGSKA (reference sequence). The CDR3 length is 14 residues. Researchers attached unique molecular identifiers to individual cDNA molecules. TCRdb re-called the 5' RACE reads with MiXCR, one entry per CDR3 protein. This table holds more than 65,000 distinct CDR3 sequences, around 15% found once. The data are from a study of early T cells in non-severe SARS-CoV-2 infection. Study-wide background: The chains were unpaired, and the sequenced material was bulk RNA from unsorted whole blood. General observations from the study: CD4 and private specificities were missed by VDJdb matching, which favored anti-spike CD8 responses.

The sequences come from whole blood, collected at baseline. J is TRBJ1-1 and V is TRBV20-1; no firm D call. The TCR originated in an adult who was a healthcare worker with PCR-confirmed SARS-CoV-2 infection or an uninfected control (not recorded which). CDR3 in DNA: TGCAGTGCTAGAGAACAGATTTTAAACACTGAAGCTTTCTTT. Translation: CSAREQILNTEAFF.